This is a list of T cell receptor beta chains from one sample in a study of blood T cell repertoires in COVID-19. Repertoires were generated with immunoSEQ multiplex PCR, while TCRdb's copy carries only in-frame clones and drops some. The sample shows about 99,000 clones, roughly 90% of them seen only once. Specimen: peripheral blood. Every receptor here comes from a woman aged 55-70 years with acute or convalescent COVID-19. Each CDR3 is given with its conserved first and last residue. Each record gives: CDR3 protein, J gene, clone size, V gene, CDR3 length. For some rows the clone size is stated as once, few or many, or as a class when expanded; others skip it.

CDR3 protein: CSVEGQGAYEQYF; J gene: TRBJ2-7; clone size: NA; V gene: TRBV29-1; CDR3 length: 13
CDR3 protein: CASSRGQGVYGYTF; J gene: TRBJ1-2; clone size: NA; V gene: TRBV27; CDR3 length: 14
CDR3 protein: CASSPGTAGELFF; J gene: TRBJ2-2; clone size: NA; V gene: TRBV3-1/TRBV3-2; CDR3 length: 13
CDR3 protein: CASSSDRDNQPQHF; J gene: TRBJ1-5; clone size: few; V gene: TRBV19; CDR3 length: 14
CDR3 protein: CASRGSTGAGNTEAFF; J gene: TRBJ1-1; clone size: NA; V gene: TRBV28; CDR3 length: 16
CDR3 protein: CASSFGGGSTEAFF; J gene: TRBJ1-1; clone size: NA; V gene: TRBV11-3; CDR3 length: 14
CDR3 protein: CASSLTNIKETQYF; J gene: TRBJ2-5; clone size: NA; V gene: TRBV3-1/TRBV3-2; CDR3 length: 14
CDR3 protein: CASSLEQRRTEAFF; J gene: TRBJ1-1; clone size: NA; V gene: TRBV28; CDR3 length: 14
CDR3 protein: CATSDPAVAGGYNEQFF; J gene: TRBJ2-1; clone size: NA; V gene: TRBV24-1; CDR3 length: 17
CDR3 protein: CASSSGQTNYTF; J gene: TRBJ1-2; clone size: once; V gene: TRBV7-2; CDR3 length: 12